The rows below give T cell receptor beta chains drawn from one sample of a study of identical twins. Each CDR3 protein gets one entry after TCRdb re-called the 5' RACE reads with MiXCR. The sample lists about 1.7 million distinct CDR3 sequences; about 30% were seen once. The sample comprised cord blood. The receptors derive from a newborn girl in good health. Both conserved end residues are part of each CDR3. A D gene is named only where the DNA matches it firmly. Size tells how often a clone was seen (once, few, many) or the class of an expanded clone, and some rows leave it out.

CDR3 DNA	CDR3 protein	J gene	V gene	D gene	clone size
TGTGCCATCAGCGTGGGACTAGCGGGGGGGGATACGCAGTATTTT	CAISVGLAGGDTQYF	TRBJ2-3	TRBV10-3	TRBD2	-
TGTGCCACCAGCAGAGGCCCTACGGGAGGTGGACTGTACGAGCAGTACTTC	CATSRGPTGGGLYEQYF	TRBJ2-7	TRBV15	TRBD2	-
TGCAGTGCTAGAGATTACCTAGCGGGAGTCGAGCAGTTCTTC	CSARDYLAGVEQFF	TRBJ2-1	TRBV20-1	TRBD2	-
TGTGCCAGCAGTCCCCGGTTTGAGGCTTCCTACGAGCAGTACTTC	CASSPRFEASYEQYF	TRBJ2-7	TRBV28	-	-
TGTGCCAGCAGTTCTGGGGGGCTAGGGTACACAGATACGCAGTATTTT	CASSSGGLGYTDTQYF	TRBJ2-3	TRBV6-5	-	-
TGTGCCAGCAGCTACTTAGACCCCGGGGGGCCGCAAAGCAATCAGCCCCAGCATTTT	CASSYLDPGGPQSNQPQHF	TRBJ1-5	TRBV11-3	-	-
TGTGCCTCGTTCTACGAGCAGTACTTC	CASFYEQYF	TRBJ2-7	TRBV25-1	-	-
TGTGCCAGCAGTTCGGGACAGTTTGGTGGCTACACCTTC	CASSSGQFGGYTF	TRBJ1-2	TRBV28	TRBD1	-
TGTGCCATCAGTGAGACGGGGGGGGCCTACAATGAGCAGTTCTTC	CAISETGGAYNEQFF	TRBJ2-1	TRBV10-3	TRBD2	-
TGTGCCATCAGTGACCAGGGAATCTTGCAGTACTTC	CAISDQGILQYF	TRBJ2-7	TRBV10-3	-	few
TGTGCCAGCAGCAAAGCAGAGCGCACAGATACGCAGTATTTT	CASSKAERTDTQYF	TRBJ2-3	TRBV21-1	-	few
TGTGCCAGCAGTTCTCCTCGACAGACCTATAATTCACCCCTCCACTTT	CASSSPRQTYNSPLHF	TRBJ1-6	TRBV28	-	-
TGTGCCAGCAGTTTGGGCGAGACGGGGGCGGTGGCGAATGAAAAACTGTTTTTT	CASSLGETGAVANEKLFF	TRBJ1-4	TRBV28	-	few